This passage covers 31 T cell receptor beta chains from one sample sequenced in a study of T cell responses to AZD1222 COVID-19 vaccine (dated by TCRdb to 2020 to 2023). The time point label, as the study defines it: baseline before first vaccination. The protocol used for the library was the immunoSEQ multiplex PCR assay. Not all clones reach the TCRdb copy of this immuneACCESS table, which keeps in-frame sequences only. Checked studies attribute under half of the gap to unresolved V genes and leave the rest unexplained. This sample comprises fewer than 150,000 clones, around 93% of them detected only once. Around 5.1% of the sample comes from the top ten. The sample in question was peripheral blood, obtained on day 0 of AZD1222 vaccination. Receptor source: an adult in good health.

V usage is TRBV10-1 and J usage is TRBJ2-6; D perhaps matches TRBD1 (5 bases). In germline, CDR1 is WNHNN, CDR2 SYGVQD (reference sequence). CDR3 length: 14 residues. V lost 6 bases, J lost 4 bases, and 10 bases lay in between. Written as DNA, the CDR3 is TGCGCCAGCAGATGGGGCGAGGGGGCCAACGTCCTGACTTTC. It yields the protein CASRWGEGANVLTF.

The V and J genes are TRBV6-6 and TRBJ2-5; TRBD2 matches 8 bases. Germline loops: CDR1 MNHNY, CDR2 SVGAGI (reference sequence). CDR3 size: 15 residues. With V trimmed by 2 bases and J by 5 bases, 7 bases remained unmatched. The CDR3 DNA sequence: TGTGCCAGCAGTTACACGCGGGGGGCGGGGGAGACCCAGTACTTC. Translation gives CASSYTRGAGETQYF.

V and J are TRBV5-4 and TRBJ2-5, with 10 bases matching TRBD2. Germline V CDR1 and CDR2: SGHNT, YYREEE (reference sequence). The CDR3 length is 15 residues. V lost 1 base, J lost 3 bases, and 3 bases stayed unmatched. This CDR3 reads CASSLWTSGKETQYF. The CDR3 coding sequence is TGTGCCAGCAGCTTGTGGACTAGCGGAAAAGAGACCCAGTACTTC.

The gene calls are TRBV10-2 and TRBJ2-2, with D unclear. V lost 4 bases and J 2 bases, leaving 11 bases between the germline ends. Germline V gene lookup returns CDR1 WSHSY and CDR2 SAAADI. The CDR3 sequence is 15 residues long. The CDR3 loop is CASSALAINTGELFF. CDR3 DNA sequence: TGCGCCAGCAGTGCTTTAGCAATAAACACCGGGGAGCTGTTTTTT.

As regards this clone: The same CDR3 is also encoded by other DNA sequences in this sample. The chain carries TRBV4-3 and TRBJ2-7; weak D call: TRBD2 (5 bases). The CDR3 spans 15 residues. Trimming removed 0 bases from V and 1 base from J, with 10 bases in between. Per germline, CDR1 LGHNA and CDR2 YSLEER. CDR3 DNA: TGCGCCAGCAGCCAAGATCCGGCGGGTTCCTACGAGCAGTACTTC. It specifies CASSQDPAGSYEQYF.

The chain combines TRBV11-2 with TRBJ1-6; D gene unclear. The CDR3 spans 13 residues. Trimming removed 2 bases at V and 6 bases at J, with 5 bases between. Germline lookup yields CDR1 SGHAT and CDR2 FQNNGV. The DNA of the CDR3 is TGTGCCAGCAGCTTAAACAGTAATTCACCCCTCCACTTT. Translated, it gives CASSLNSNSPLHF.

This sequence joins TRBV7-3 and TRBJ1-2, with D possibly being TRBD1 (5 bases). From germline, CDR1 is SGHTA and CDR2 FQGTGA. The V end was cut by 6 bases, the J end by 3 bases, with 14 bases between. This CDR3 spans 14 amino acids. The CDR3 region is CASSTDGGDYGYTF. The CDR3 coding sequence is TGTGCCAGCAGTACCGACGGGGGTGACTATGGCTACACCTTC.

V usage is TRBV9 and J usage is TRBJ2-7; 14 bases are shared with TRBD2. The CDR3 is made up of 17 amino acids. Germline V lookup: CDR1 SGDLS, CDR2 YYNGEE. The J segment lost 8 bases and the V segment lost 4 bases, leaving 14 bases of the junction unmatched. CDR3 sequence: CASSSGLAGGPMAQQYF. The CDR3 DNA reads as TGTGCCAGCAGCTCTGGACTAGCGGGAGGCCCGATGGCTCAGCAGTACTTC.

This chain links TRBV5-1 with TRBJ2-1; 9 bases are shared with TRBD2. Trimming at V came to 1 base and at J to 6 bases, leaving 5 bases not matched to a gene. This CDR3 comprises 15 residues. Germline CDR1 SGHRS, CDR2 YFSETQ. This CDR3 is CASSLSAGGTNEQFF. The CDR3 DNA sequence: TGCGCCAGCAGCTTGTCCGCGGGGGGGACCAATGAGCAGTTCTTC. Combining the CDR3 with reference TRBV5-1 and TRBJ2-1 gives the whole variable domain KAGVTQTPRYLIKTRGQQVTLSCSPISGHRSVSWYQQTPGQGLQFLFEYFSETQRNKGNFPGRFSGRQFSNSRSEMNVSTLELGDSALYLCASSLSAGGTNEQFFGPGTRLTVL.

This chain connects TRBV13 to TRBJ2-7; D is unresolved. In germline, CDR1 is PRHDT, CDR2 FYEKMQ (reference sequence). The CDR3 sequence is 11 residues long. The V gene lost 5 bases and the J gene lost 7 bases, with 9 bases spanning the gap. CDR3 DNA sequence: TGTGCCAGCAGCGTATATGGGGAGCAGTACTTC. Protein: CASSVYGEQYF. Variable domain in full (rest from reference TRBV13 and TRBJ2-7): AAGVIQSPRHLIKEKRETATLKCYPIPRHDTVYWYQQGPGQDPQFLISFYEKMQSDKGSIPDRFSAQQFSDYHSELNMSSLELGDSALYFCASSVYGEQYFGPGTRLTVT.

This chain connects TRBV9 to TRBJ1-3, with 7 bases aligning to TRBD1. CDR1 and CDR2 (germline): SGDLS, YYNGEE. V lost 0 bases and J lost 3; bases outside the gene matches: 3. The CDR3 is 15 residues long. CDR3 amino acids: CASSVGQGGGNTIYF. As DNA, the CDR3 is TGTGCCAGCAGCGTAGGACAGGGAGGTGGAAACACCATATATTTT.

The V call is TRBV6-5, the J call TRBJ1-2, with unresolved D. The CDR3 is 13 amino acids. Trimming took 7 bases from V and 0 from J, leaving 9 bases between them. Germline V CDR1 and CDR2: MNHEY, SVGAGI. For the CDR3, the DNA is TGTGCCAGCAAGGGTTTAGCTAACTATGGCTACACCTTC. Its translation: CASKGLANYGYTF.

V and J are TRBV20-1 and TRBJ2-5; no clear D. CDR1 DFQATT and CDR2 SNEGSKA come from the germline V gene (reference sequence). This CDR3 region has 11 residues. The CDR3 DNA is TGCAGCTTCAGTATCCAAGAGACCCAGTACTTC. Its translation: CSFSIQETQYF.

CDR3 loop: CASSEPTGNGYTF. The CDR3 nucleotides read TGTGCCAGCAGTGAACCGACAGGGAATGGCTACACCTTC. V gene TRBV25-1 combines with J gene TRBJ1-2; 7 bases match TRBD1. CDR1 is MGHDK and CDR2 is SYGVNS in the germline V gene. The length of the CDR3 is 13 residues. J gave up 6 bases and V 2 bases, and 3 bases lay outside the gene matches.

The CDR3, as DNA: TGTGCCAGCTCCCGGACAGTTATGAACGAGCAGTACTTC. It specifies CASSRTVMNEQYF. The chain joins TRBV28 to TRBJ2-7, with D possibly being TRBD1 (6 bases). Deletions cut 8 bases from V and 5 bases from J, with 16 bases between. Germline V gene lookup returns CDR1 MDHEN and CDR2 SYDVKM. CDR3 length: 13 residues. The variable domain in full, with the rest retrieved from reference TRBV28 and TRBJ2-7, is DVKVTQSSRYLVKRTGEKVFLECVQDMDHENMFWYRQDPGLGLRLIYFSYDVKMKEKGDIPEGYSVSREKKERFSLILESASTNQTSMYLCASSRTVMNEQYFGPGTRLTVT.

The rearrangement uses TRBV5-1 and TRBJ1-2; TRBD1 aligns across 7 bases. Germline V gives CDR1 SGHRS, CDR2 YFSETQ. Trimming removed 4 bases from V and 7 bases from J; junction bases left unmatched: 10. The CDR3 loop spans 14 amino acids. The chain's CDR3 is CASSPVTGAFGYTF. In DNA form, the CDR3 reads TGCGCCAGCAGCCCCGTTACAGGGGCTTTTGGCTACACCTTC.

DNA for the CDR3: TGTGCCAGCAGTTACAACCCAGTCACGGGAAACACCATATATTTT. Translating gives CASSYNPVTGNTIYF. This rearrangement joins TRBV6-5 to TRBJ1-3; unclear D gene. Germline CDR1 is MNHEY and CDR2 is SVGAGI. This CDR3 contains 15 residues. The germline V and J ends were trimmed by 2 bases and 4 bases, with 12 bases remaining between them.

This rearrangement joins TRBV6-6 to TRBJ1-5, with D perhaps matching TRBD1 (5 bases). This CDR3 has 14 residues. Germline V lookup: CDR1 MNHNY, CDR2 SVGAGI (reference sequence). Trimming cost V 4 bases and J 4 bases, with 11 bases left between them. This CDR3 reads CASSFTTENQPQHF. CDR3 bases: TGTGCCAGCAGTTTTACGACAGAGAATCAGCCCCAGCATTTT.

This rearrangement joins TRBV15 to TRBJ1-3; the D is unclear. Trimming took off 3 bases at V and 2 bases at J, with 5 bases between the two ends. Germline V CDR1 and CDR2: LNHNV, YYDKDF (reference sequence). The CDR3 contains 13 residues. The CDR3 reads CATSRPAGNTIYF. The CDR3 DNA sequence: TGTGCCACCAGCAGGCCAGCTGGAAACACCATATATTTT.

The V call is TRBV2, the J call TRBJ2-5; 11 bases align to TRBD2. CDR3 size: 16 residues. CDR1 and CDR2 from the germline V gene are SNHLY and FYNNEI. V shed 6 bases, J shed 5 bases, and the junction held 11 bases outside the gene matches. The CDR3 DNA is TGTGCCAGCAGCTCTAACCGACTAGCGGGGTTTGAGACCCAGTACTTC. Translation: CASSSNRLAGFETQYF.

The J gene is TRBJ2-5, the V gene TRBV14, with D perhaps being TRBD1 or TRBD2 (6 bases each). In germline, CDR1 is SGHDN, CDR2 FVKESK. V was cut by 3 bases and J by 7 bases, with 21 bases left in between. This CDR3 has 16 amino acids. Here the CDR3 reads CASSQAYRGPAGTQYF. CDR3 nucleotides: TGTGCCAGCAGCCAGGCCTATCGGGGGCCCGCCGGGACCCAGTACTTC.

This chain links TRBV5-1 with TRBJ2-7, with a weak D call TRBD1 (5 bases). Germline values: CDR1 SGHRS, CDR2 YFSETQ. The germline V and J ends were trimmed by 0 bases and 0 bases, with 10 bases remaining between them. The CDR3 length is 15 residues. The CDR3: CASSLGGRSSYEQYF. In DNA, the CDR3 is TGCGCCAGCAGCTTGGGGGGCAGGTCCTCCTACGAGCAGTACTTC.

The chain is built from TRBV9 and TRBJ2-7; no firm D call. Trimming took off 4 bases at V and 2 bases at J, with 10 bases between the two ends. CDR3 length equals 13 residues. Germline V lookup: CDR1 SGDLS, CDR2 YYNGEE. Here the CDR3 reads CASSPNSPYEQYF. CDR3 DNA sequence: TGTGCCAGCAGCCCAAATAGCCCCTACGAGCAGTACTTC.

The V gene is TRBV11-2, the J gene TRBJ2-7; 11 nucleotides line up with TRBD2. Trimming at V came to 7 bases and at J to 2 bases, leaving 4 bases not matched to a gene. CDR1 and CDR2 (germline): SGHAT, FQNNGV. The CDR3 contains 14 residues. CDR3 in amino acids: CASTPSGGPYEQYF. The CDR3 DNA reads as TGTGCCAGCACCCCTAGCGGGGGGCCCTACGAGCAGTACTTC.

V usage is TRBV5-5 and J usage is TRBJ1-2; no definite D call. Trimming left V 3 bases short and J 0 bases short, with 12 bases between. This CDR3 comprises 15 residues. The germline gives CDR1 SGHKS, CDR2 YYEKEE (reference sequence). This CDR3 is CASSSYSTANYGYTF. The DNA for the CDR3 is TGTGCCAGCAGCTCCTATTCCACCGCTAACTATGGCTACACCTTC. Filled out from reference TRBV5-5 and TRBJ1-2, the complete variable domain reads DAGVTQSPTHLIKTRGQQVTLRCSPISGHKSVSWYQQVLGQGPQFIFQYYEKEERGRGNFPDRFSARQFPNYSSELNVNALLLGDSALYLCASSSYSTANYGYTFGSGTRLTVV.

V is TRBV5-6 and J is TRBJ1-2; 9 nucleotides match TRBD1. This CDR3 has 15 residues. CDR1 is SGHDT, CDR2 YYEEEE, per germline. Trimming cost V 4 bases and J 4 bases; bases outside gene matches: 8. The CDR3 reads CASSPGTGIIYGYTF. The CDR3 DNA reads TGTGCCAGCAGCCCCGGGACAGGGATAATCTATGGCTACACCTTC. The whole variable domain, filled in from reference TRBV5-6 and TRBJ1-2, reads DAGVTQSPTHLIKTRGQQVTLRCSPKSGHDTVSWYQQALGQGPQFIFQYYEEEERQRGNFPDRFSGHQFPNYSSELNVNALLLGDSALYLCASSPGTGIIYGYTFGSGTRLTVV.

The genes are TRBV6-5 and TRBJ2-5; 12 bases line up with TRBD2. CDR3 length equals 14 residues. Germline-derived CDR1 and CDR2 are MNHEY and SVGAGI. The J segment lost 8 bases and the V segment lost 5 bases, leaving 6 bases of the junction unmatched. The CDR3 DNA sequence: TGTGCCAGCAGTAAGACTAGCGGGAGTAGTACCCAGTACTTC. Protein: CASSKTSGSSTQYF.

This chain uses TRBV13 with TRBJ1-2; weak D call: TRBD1 (6 bases). The V gene's germline CDR1 is PRHDT and CDR2 FYEKMQ (reference sequence). The V gene lost 5 bases and the J gene lost 3 bases, with 13 bases spanning the gap. The CDR3 totals 14 residues. The CDR3 region is CASSRRGVDYGYTF. CDR3 nucleotide sequence: TGTGCCAGCAGCCGAAGGGGGGTAGACTATGGCTACACCTTC.

This chain joins TRBV5-1 and TRBJ2-1; possible D gene TRBD1, 5 bases. This CDR3 contains 14 residues. V dropped 0 bases and J dropped 6 bases, with 10 bases sitting between them. Germline CDR1 reads SGHRS; CDR2 reads YFSETQ. CDR3 DNA sequence: TGCGCCAGCAGCTTGGGACAGTTGATCAATGAGCAGTTCTTC. Its protein is CASSLGQLINEQFF.

The J gene is TRBJ1-2, the V gene TRBV7-2; 7 positions agree with TRBD1. V lost 3 bases to trimming and J lost 7 bases; unmatched junction nucleotides: 2. Germline values: CDR1 SGHTA, CDR2 FQGNSA. This CDR3 is built from 12 residues. The CDR3 DNA reads TGTGCCAGCAGCTTGACAGGGACTGGCTACACCTTC. Protein: CASSLTGTGYTF.

This chain links TRBV9 with TRBJ1-1; 8 bases are shared with TRBD1. CDR3 size: 15 residues. With 0 bases clipped from V and 5 bases from J, the junction kept 6 bases outside the gene matches. The germline V gene has CDR1 SGDLS and CDR2 YYNGEE. CDR3 loop: CASSVGQGAGTEAFF. DNA for the CDR3: TGTGCCAGCAGCGTAGGTCAGGGGGCGGGTACTGAAGCTTTCTTT. The variable domain in full, completed from reference TRBV9 and TRBJ1-1, reads DSGVTQTPKHLITATGQRVTLRCSPRSGDLSVYWYQQSLDQGLQFLIQYYNGEERAKGNILERFSAQQFPDLHSELNLSSLELGDSALYFCASSVGQGAGTEAFFGQGTRLTVV.